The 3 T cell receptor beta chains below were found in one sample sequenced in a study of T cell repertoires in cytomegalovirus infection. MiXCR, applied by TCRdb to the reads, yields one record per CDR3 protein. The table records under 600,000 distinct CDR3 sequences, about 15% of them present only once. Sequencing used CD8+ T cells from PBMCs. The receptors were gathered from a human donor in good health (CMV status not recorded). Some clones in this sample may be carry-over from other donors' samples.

CDR3 bases: TGTGCCAGCAGTGGGAGCCCGAGCGGGCCAACCTACGAGCAGTACTTC. Translated, it gives CASSGSPSGPTYEQYF. V and J are TRBV28 and TRBJ2-7, with D perhaps matching TRBD2 (6 bases). There are 16 residues in the CDR3. Trimming removed 5 bases at V and 2 bases at J, with 19 bases between. CDR1 is MDHEN and CDR2 is SYDVKM in the germline V gene.

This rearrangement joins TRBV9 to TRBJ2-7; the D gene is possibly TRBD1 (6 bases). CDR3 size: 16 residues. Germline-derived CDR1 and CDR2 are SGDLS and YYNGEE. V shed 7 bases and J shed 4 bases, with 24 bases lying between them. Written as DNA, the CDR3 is TGTGCCAGCGGCCCAACCACAGGGCGGTCTTCGTACGAGCAGTACTTC. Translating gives CASGPTTGRSSYEQYF.

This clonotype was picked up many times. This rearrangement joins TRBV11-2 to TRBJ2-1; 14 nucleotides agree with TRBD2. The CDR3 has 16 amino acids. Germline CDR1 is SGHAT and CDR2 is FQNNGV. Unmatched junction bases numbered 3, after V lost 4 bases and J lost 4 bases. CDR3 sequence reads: CASSSRTSGRYNEQFF. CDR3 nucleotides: TGTGCCAGCAGCTCGAGGACTAGCGGGAGGTACAATGAGCAGTTCTTC.